This is a list of T cell receptor beta chains from one sample in a study of CD8+ T cells in alopecia areata. The table came from immunoSEQ multiplex PCR; TCRdb's copy has only in-frame clones and leaves some out. The sample includes 130,000 or so clones, over 55% seen only once; the top ten take 5% to 7%. Sequenced here: CD4+ T cells sorted from blood, sampled at week 4, from a patient treated with tofacitinib. All receptors come from a human donor with alopecia areata. The CDR3 runs from the conserved cysteine through the conserved F or W. The D gene is left open where the match is weak. Clone size is stated in some rows and not others, as once, few, many or a class when expanded.

CASSQGTSGRATDTQYF	TGCGCCAGCAGCCAAGGGACCAGCGGGAGGGCCACAGATACGCAGTATTTT	TRBD2	TRBJ2-3	-	TRBV4-1
CASSLMGGTNQPQHF	TGTGCCAGCAGCTTAATGGGAGGGACCAATCAGCCCCAGCATTTT	-	TRBJ1-5	-	TRBV7-2
CASSVGAEYGYTF	TGTGCCAGCAGCGTAGGGGCAGAGTATGGCTACACCTTC	-	TRBJ1-2	-	TRBV9
CASSTRDGNQPQHF	TGTGCCAGCAGCACCCGGGACGGCAATCAGCCCCAGCATTTT	-	TRBJ1-5	once	TRBV25-1
CAWSTGNGEFGNTIYF	TGTGCCTGGAGTACCGGTAACGGAGAATTTGGAAACACCATATATTTT	-	TRBJ1-3	few	TRBV30
CATSRDGGGIGGYTF	TGTGCCACCAGCAGAGATGGCGGAGGGATAGGTGGCTACACCTTC	-	TRBJ1-2	-	TRBV15
CASSGGQETQYF	TGCGCCAGCAGTGGCGGACAAGAGACCCAGTACTTC	-	TRBJ2-5	-	TRBV5-1
CASMSLAGVYEQFF	TGTGCCAGCATGTCGCTAGCGGGAGTCTATGAGCAGTTCTTC	TRBD2	TRBJ2-1	-	TRBV2
CASSRGTANNEQFF	TGCGCCAGCAGTAGAGGGACAGCCAACAATGAGCAGTTCTTC	TRBD1	TRBJ2-1	-	TRBV5-1
CASSFYLGDTQYF	TGTGCCAGCAGCTTTTACTTGGGTGATACGCAGTATTTT	-	TRBJ2-3	few	TRBV7-2
CASSQDISNPDTQYF	TGCGCCAGCAGCCAAGATATCTCTAACCCAGATACGCAGTATTTT	-	TRBJ2-3	few	TRBV4-3
CASSHRDRHTGELFF	TGTGCCAGCAGCCACCGGGACAGACACACCGGGGAGCTGTTTTTT	TRBD1	TRBJ2-2	few	TRBV7-2
CASSAGVLTYNEQFF	TGTGCCAGCAGCGCTGGGGTCCTTACCTACAATGAGCAGTTCTTC	-	TRBJ2-1	-	TRBV9
CASSVDGRENNEQFF	TGTGCCAGCAGCGTAGACGGGCGGGAAAACAATGAGCAGTTCTTC	-	TRBJ2-1	-	TRBV9
CASSLDGGGANVLTF	TGTGCCAGCAGCTTGGACGGGGGTGGGGCCAACGTCCTGACTTTC	-	TRBJ2-6	-	TRBV5-4
CAWRLFSGDTDTQYF	TGTGCCTGGAGGCTTTTTAGCGGGGACACAGATACGCAGTATTTT	TRBD2	TRBJ2-3	-	TRBV30
CASSLDSSTNEKLFF	TGTGCCAGCAGCCTGGACAGCTCAACTAATGAAAAACTGTTTTTT	-	TRBJ1-4	many	TRBV7-9
CASSSAGRLKNGYTF	TGTGCCAGCAGCTCGGCAGGGCGATTGAAAAATGGCTACACCTTC	-	TRBJ1-2	once	TRBV7-2
CASTRDREQFF	TGTGCCAGCACCCGGGACAGGGAGCAGTTCTTC	TRBD1	TRBJ2-1	-	TRBV2
CAWSVTAGGSYEQYF	TGTGCCTGGAGTGTTACGGCGGGGGGCTCCTACGAGCAGTACTTC	TRBD2	TRBJ2-7	-	TRBV30
CSGRPRDGTGANEQFF	TGCAGCGGGCGACCACGAGATGGGACAGGAGCCAATGAGCAGTTCTTC	TRBD1	TRBJ2-1	few	TRBV29-1
CASSCFGRVNTEAFF	TGCGCCAGCAGTTGCTTCGGACGGGTGAACACTGAAGCTTTCTTT	-	TRBJ1-1	-	TRBV23-1
CASSSRDQTETQYF	TGCGCCAGCAGCTCCCGGGACCAAACGGAGACCCAGTACTTC	-	TRBJ2-5	-	TRBV5-1
CATSRTDDHEQYF	TGTGCCACCAGCAGAACAGACGACCACGAGCAGTACTTC	-	TRBJ2-7	-	TRBV15
CSVGGSKNIQYF	TGCAGCGTAGGGGGGTCCAAAAACATTCAGTACTTC	-	TRBJ2-4	-	TRBV29-1
CASSSRTASDEQYF	TGCGCCAGCAGCTCGAGGACGGCCTCGGACGAGCAGTACTTC	-	TRBJ2-7	-	TRBV5-1
CASSLGGSGNTDTQYF	TGTGCCAGCAGCTTAGGGGGTAGCGGGAACACAGATACGCAGTATTTT	TRBD2	TRBJ2-3	-	TRBV7-8
CASSLYTSTDTQYF	TGTGCCAGCAGCTTATACACCAGCACAGATACGCAGTATTTT	-	TRBJ2-3	-	TRBV7-8
CASSSLWSGSRETQYF	TGTGCCAGCAGTTCCCTCTGGAGCGGGAGCCGCGAGACCCAGTACTTC	TRBD2	TRBJ2-5	-	TRBV27
CAIQRQATSYEQYF	TGTGCCATCCAAAGACAGGCAACCTCCTACGAGCAGTACTTC	-	TRBJ2-7	-	TRBV10-3
CASSLGAGEETQYF	TGTGCCAGCAGCTTAGGAGCGGGGGAAGAGACCCAGTACTTC	TRBD2	TRBJ2-5	-	TRBV7-2
CTSEAESTDTQYF	TGCACCAGCGAAGCGGAAAGCACAGATACGCAGTATTTT	-	TRBJ2-3	-	TRBV1
CASSQDRLGAGGNEQFF	TGTGCCAGCAGCCAAGATCGCCTGGGGGCAGGAGGCAATGAGCAGTTCTTC	-	TRBJ2-1	-	TRBV4-2
CAWSFHGNQPQHF	TGTGCCTGGAGTTTCCATGGCAATCAGCCCCAGCATTTT	-	TRBJ1-5	-	TRBV30
CASSLGVGAKNIQYF	TGCGCCAGCAGCTTGGGGGTAGGGGCGAAAAACATTCAGTACTTC	-	TRBJ2-4	-	TRBV5-1
CSAPSLYGYTF	TGCAGTGCTCCCAGCCTCTATGGCTACACCTTC	-	TRBJ1-2	-	TRBV20-1
CASSLFAGSTDTQYF	TGCGCCAGCAGCTTGTTTGCAGGAAGCACAGATACGCAGTATTTT	-	TRBJ2-3	few	TRBV5-1
CASSRAVQETQYF	TGTGCCAGCAGTAGGGCGGTCCAAGAGACCCAGTACTTC	-	TRBJ2-5	-	TRBV2
CASSSWGGGSNQPQHF	TGTGCCAGCAGCTCCTGGGGAGGGGGTAGCAATCAGCCCCAGCATTTT	-	TRBJ1-5	-	TRBV28
CASSDRQMNTEAFF	TGTGCCAGCAGTGATCGTCAGATGAACACTGAAGCTTTCTTT	-	TRBJ1-1	-	TRBV2
CASSLSPLRLAGGQETQYF	TGTGCCAGCAGCTTATCCCCCTTACGGCTAGCGGGGGGTCAAGAGACCCAGTACTTC	TRBD2	TRBJ2-5	-	TRBV7-2
CSVENPTGAGTEAFF	TGCAGCGTTGAAAATCCCACAGGGGCCGGGACTGAAGCTTTCTTT	TRBD1	TRBJ1-1	-	TRBV29-1
CASSPPGQGFHEQYF	TGTGCCAGTAGTCCCCCGGGACAGGGGTTCCACGAGCAGTACTTC	TRBD1	TRBJ2-7	-	TRBV19
CAISRQGGYDEQYF	TGTGCCATCAGTCGACAGGGTGGATACGACGAGCAGTACTTC	TRBD1	TRBJ2-7	-	TRBV10-3
CASSSAGAGRTEAFF	TGTGCCAGCAGCTCCGCTGGGGCGGGGAGGACTGAAGCTTTCTTT	-	TRBJ1-1	-	TRBV13
CSVEGRGLNYGYTF	TGCAGCGTTGAGGGCAGGGGGCTAAACTATGGCTACACCTTC	TRBD1	TRBJ1-2	-	TRBV29-1
CASNLLGNVLTF	TGTGCCAGCAATCTGCTCGGGAACGTCCTGACTTTC	-	TRBJ2-6	many	TRBV2
CASSQAGSGNTIYF	TGCGCCAGCAGCCAAGCAGGCTCTGGAAACACCATATATTTT	-	TRBJ1-3	-	TRBV4-1
CASSFYRDKTDTQYF	TGTGCCAGTAGCTTCTACCGGGACAAGACAGATACGCAGTATTTT	-	TRBJ2-3	-	TRBV19
CAWGTGSLTDTQYF	TGTGCCTGGGGGACAGGGTCACTCACAGATACGCAGTATTTT	TRBD1	TRBJ2-3	-	TRBV30
CASNNERGNTIYF	TGTGCCAGCAACAACGAGAGAGGAAACACCATATATTTT	-	TRBJ1-3	-	TRBV9
CASSLVGGFSTDTQYF	TGCGCCAGCAGCTTGGTGGGGGGCTTCAGCACAGATACGCAGTATTTT	-	TRBJ2-3	once	TRBV5-1
CAWSVARVTNEQFF	TGTGCCTGGAGTGTGGCGCGGGTCACCAATGAGCAGTTCTTC	-	TRBJ2-1	few	TRBV30
CAWSMTGISRGYTF	TGTGCCTGGAGTATGACAGGGATTTCGCGTGGCTACACCTTC	TRBD1	TRBJ1-2	-	TRBV30
CASSLRDRVYF	TGTGCCAGCAGTTTAAGGGACAGGGTTTACTTC	TRBD1	TRBJ2-7	-	TRBV28